These T cell receptor beta chains were read from a single sample in a study of shared clonotypes between healthy human individuals. Generated by immunoSEQ multiplex PCR, the TCRdb table keeps only in-frame clones and is missing some. The sample lists approximately 600,000 clones; approximately 95% were seen once. The sequenced sample consisted of naive CD8+ T cells sorted from blood. These TCRs come from a woman younger than 45 in good health. Both conserved end residues are part of each CDR3. Size is omitted from some rows. Given values are once, few, many or a class for expanded clones.

size	V	CDR3
-	TRBV10-2	CASMAYEQYF
-	TRBV9	CASSGDNYEQYF
-	TRBV19	CASSLDSENEKLFF
-	TRBV11-2	CASSLLAGVGEQYF
-	TRBV7-9	CASMGETEPQHF
-	TRBV28	CASSAGAIMNTEAFF
once	TRBV27	CASSPTSGGTDTQYF
-	TRBV5-1	CASSWGAGGPKDTQYF
-	TRBV6-5	CASRYDRGYEQYF
-	TRBV5-8	CASKFSAASGAEGEQYF
-	TRBV28	CASSLLGAGAYNEQFF
-	TRBV25-1	CASSVGWDTQYF
-	TRBV10-3	CAISEGYRNQPQHF
-	TRBV7-8	CASSLAPGQGGYGYTF
-	TRBV19	CASSIRGTGIYEQYF
-	TRBV7-9	CASSFGVIQYF
-	TRBV29-1	CSVVGNEQYF
-	TRBV5-6	CASSLGTLHQPQHF
-	TRBV27	CASSPPRGFEPYNEQFF
-	TRBV29-1	CSVEGLGAGYTF
once	TRBV13	CASSRGNTEAFF
-	TRBV28	CASTDTGTFSYEQYF
-	TRBV29-1	CSVRTGLNTEAFF
-	TRBV6-5	CASRRDAGTNEKLFF
-	TRBV16	CASSLASGRNTDTQYF
-	TRBV27	CASSLRPTGGAYEQYF
-	TRBV11-2	CASSLDPPYNEQFF
-	TRBV19	CASSIDLWTSGRGMTGELFF
-	TRBV29-1	CSVGQNSGANVLTF
-	TRBV27	CASKLTGTEDYNEQFF
-	TRBV19	CASSKSRGDLNTEAFF
-	TRBV27	CASSYTGGETQYF
-	TRBV6-5	CASSMGQGYEQYF
-	TRBV6-1	CASSEVSGPLNQPQHF
-	TRBV28	CASSFAGYTEAFF
-	TRBV19	CASSKWDQPQHF
-	TRBV6-5	CASSYFGGTYEQYF
-	TRBV5-1	CASSSYSAQETQYF
once	TRBV6-1	CATYGLKDSNYGYTF
-	TRBV9	CASSGPGLAGDGPNNKQFF